The 2 T cell receptor beta chains presented below share a single source sample, sequenced in a study of early T cells in non-severe SARS-CoV-2 infection. One entry per CDR3 protein, called by TCRdb with MiXCR from the 5' RACE reads. This table has 98,000 or so distinct CDR3 sequences, roughly an eighth appearing once. What was sequenced was whole blood. The receptor source for this set is an adult who was a healthcare worker with PCR-confirmed SARS-CoV-2 infection or an uninfected control (not recorded which).

The table lists this clonotype with a few counts. V is TRBV29-1 and J is TRBJ2-7, with TRBD1 identical over 7 bases. CDR1 and CDR2 (germline): SQVTM, ANQGSEA. The junction had 2 bases not matched to a gene; V was cut back by 5 bases and J by 4 bases. The CDR3 runs to 11 residues. The CDR3 spells CSVKTGYEQYF. The CDR3 DNA is TGCAGCGTTAAGACAGGGTACGAGCAGTACTTC.

A few counts support this clonotype. This sequence joins TRBV6-2 or TRBV6-3 and TRBJ1-2; D is ambiguous. The CDR3 has 13 residues. The ends were cut back, 0 bases at V and 5 bases at J, with 7 bases in the middle. In germline, CDR1 is MNHEY, CDR2 SVGEGT. In DNA, the CDR3 is TGTGCCAGCAGTTACTCGGCGCAGTATGGCTACACCTTC. This sequence encodes CASSYSAQYGYTF.